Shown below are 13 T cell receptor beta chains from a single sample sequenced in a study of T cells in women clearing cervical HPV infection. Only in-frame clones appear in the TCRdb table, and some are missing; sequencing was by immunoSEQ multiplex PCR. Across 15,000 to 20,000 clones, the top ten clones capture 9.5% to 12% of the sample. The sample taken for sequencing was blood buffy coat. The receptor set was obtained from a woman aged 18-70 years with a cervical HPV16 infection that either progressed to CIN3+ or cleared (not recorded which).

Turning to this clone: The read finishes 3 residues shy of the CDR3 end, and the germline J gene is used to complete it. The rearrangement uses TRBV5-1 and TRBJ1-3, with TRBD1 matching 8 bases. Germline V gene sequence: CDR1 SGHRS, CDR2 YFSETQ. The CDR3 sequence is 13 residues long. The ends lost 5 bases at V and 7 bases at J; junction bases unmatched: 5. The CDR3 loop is CASSRGQANTIYF. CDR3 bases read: TGCGCCAGCAGTAGGGGACAGGCTAACACC.

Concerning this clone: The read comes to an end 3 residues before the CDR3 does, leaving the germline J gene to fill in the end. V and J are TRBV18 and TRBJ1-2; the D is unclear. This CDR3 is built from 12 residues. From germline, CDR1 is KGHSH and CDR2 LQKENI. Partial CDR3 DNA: TGTGCCAGCTCACCAAGCCCCACGGGC. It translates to CASSPSPTG. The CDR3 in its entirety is CASSPSPTGYTF.

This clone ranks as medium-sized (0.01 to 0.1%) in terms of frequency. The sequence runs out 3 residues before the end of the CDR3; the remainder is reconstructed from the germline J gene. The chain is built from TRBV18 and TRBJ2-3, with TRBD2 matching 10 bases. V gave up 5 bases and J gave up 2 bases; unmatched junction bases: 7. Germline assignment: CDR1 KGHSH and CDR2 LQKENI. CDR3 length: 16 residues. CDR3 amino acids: CASSASGGGHTDTQYF. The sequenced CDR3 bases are TGTGCCAGCTCAGCTAGCGGGGGAGGACACACAGATACG.

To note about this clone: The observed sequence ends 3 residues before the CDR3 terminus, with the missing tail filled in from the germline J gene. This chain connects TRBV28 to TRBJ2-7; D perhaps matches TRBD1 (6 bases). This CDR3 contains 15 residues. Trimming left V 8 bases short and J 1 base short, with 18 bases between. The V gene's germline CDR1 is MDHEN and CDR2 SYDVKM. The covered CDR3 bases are TGTGCCAGCCCCCCCCTTGGGACAACGTCCTACGAG. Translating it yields CASPPLGTTSYE. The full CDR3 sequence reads CASPPLGTTSYEQYF.

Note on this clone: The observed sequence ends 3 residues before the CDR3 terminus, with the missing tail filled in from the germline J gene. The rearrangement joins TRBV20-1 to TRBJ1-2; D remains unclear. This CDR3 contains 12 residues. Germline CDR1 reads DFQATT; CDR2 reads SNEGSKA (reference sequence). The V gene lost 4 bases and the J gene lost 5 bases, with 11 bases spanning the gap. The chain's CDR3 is CSATPQNYGYTF. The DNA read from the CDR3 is TGCAGTGCTACCCCCCAGAATTATGGC.

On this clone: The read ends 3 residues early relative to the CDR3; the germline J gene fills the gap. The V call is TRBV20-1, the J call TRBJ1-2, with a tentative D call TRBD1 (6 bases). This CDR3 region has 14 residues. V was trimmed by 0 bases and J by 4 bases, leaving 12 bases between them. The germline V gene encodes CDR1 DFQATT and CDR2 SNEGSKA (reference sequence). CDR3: CSARDADRLYGYTF. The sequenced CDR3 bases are TGCAGTGCTAGAGATGCAGACAGGCTCTATGGC.

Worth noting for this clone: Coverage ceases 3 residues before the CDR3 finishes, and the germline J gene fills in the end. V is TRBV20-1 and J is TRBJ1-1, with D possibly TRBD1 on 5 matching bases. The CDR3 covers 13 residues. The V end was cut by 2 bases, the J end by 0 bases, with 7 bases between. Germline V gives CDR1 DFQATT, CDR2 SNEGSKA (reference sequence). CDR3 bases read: TGCAGTGCTAGACAGGGCCTGAACACTGAA. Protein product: CSARQGLNTE. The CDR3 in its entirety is CSARQGLNTEAFF.

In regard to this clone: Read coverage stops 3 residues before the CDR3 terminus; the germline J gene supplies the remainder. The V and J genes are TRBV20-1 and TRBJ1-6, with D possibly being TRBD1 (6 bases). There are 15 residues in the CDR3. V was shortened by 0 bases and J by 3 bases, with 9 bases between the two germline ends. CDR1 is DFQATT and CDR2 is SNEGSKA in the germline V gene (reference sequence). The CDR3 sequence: CSARDQQGYNSPLHF. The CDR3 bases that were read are TGCAGTGCTAGAGATCAACAGGGCTATAATTCACCC.

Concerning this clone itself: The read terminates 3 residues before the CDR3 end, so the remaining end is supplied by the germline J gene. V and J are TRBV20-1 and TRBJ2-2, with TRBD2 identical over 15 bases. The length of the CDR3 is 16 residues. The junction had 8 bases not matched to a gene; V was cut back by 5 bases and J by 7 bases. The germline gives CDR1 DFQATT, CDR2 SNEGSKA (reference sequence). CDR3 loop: CSALGLAGGPGGELFF. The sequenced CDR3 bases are TGCAGTGCTCTAGGACTAGCGGGGGGGCCCGGCGGGGAG.

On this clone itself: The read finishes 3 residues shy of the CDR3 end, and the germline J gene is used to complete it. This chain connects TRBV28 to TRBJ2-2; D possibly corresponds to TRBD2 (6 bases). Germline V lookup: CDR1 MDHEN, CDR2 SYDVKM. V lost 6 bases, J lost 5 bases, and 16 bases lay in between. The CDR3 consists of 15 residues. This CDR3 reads CASRNPGGATGELFF. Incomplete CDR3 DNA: TGTGCCAGCAGAAACCCCGGAGGGGCAACCGGGGAG.

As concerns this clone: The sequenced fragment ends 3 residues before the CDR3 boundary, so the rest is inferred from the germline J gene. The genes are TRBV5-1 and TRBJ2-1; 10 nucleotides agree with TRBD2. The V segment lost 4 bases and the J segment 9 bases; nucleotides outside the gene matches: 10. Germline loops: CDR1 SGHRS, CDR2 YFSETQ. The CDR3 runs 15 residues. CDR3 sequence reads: CASSGLAGAGGEQFF. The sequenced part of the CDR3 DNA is TGCGCCAGCAGCGGCCTAGCGGGGGCGGGCGGTGAG.

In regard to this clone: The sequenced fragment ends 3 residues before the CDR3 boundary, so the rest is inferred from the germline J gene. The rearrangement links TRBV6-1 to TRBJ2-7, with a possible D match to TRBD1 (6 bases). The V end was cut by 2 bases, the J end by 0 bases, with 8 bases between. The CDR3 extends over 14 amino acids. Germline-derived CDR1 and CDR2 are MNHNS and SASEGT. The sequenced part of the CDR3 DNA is TGTGCCAGCAGTGAAAGGGGGTCCTCCTACGAG. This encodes CASSERGSSYE. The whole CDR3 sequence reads CASSERGSSYEQYF.

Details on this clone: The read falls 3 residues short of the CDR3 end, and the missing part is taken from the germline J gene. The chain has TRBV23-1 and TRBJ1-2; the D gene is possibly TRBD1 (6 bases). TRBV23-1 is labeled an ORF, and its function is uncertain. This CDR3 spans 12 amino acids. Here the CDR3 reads CARRSRTDGYTF. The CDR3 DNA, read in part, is TGCGCCAGGAGAAGTCGGACAGACGGC.